This T cell receptor (beta chain) was captured in a study of cytomegalovirus exposure and HLA in healthy donors. Study observations and caveats: Per a later analysis, 15,000 to 20,000 TCR beta sequences showed association with HLA alleles at 0.05 false discovery rate.

13 Jbeta primers and 60 Vbeta primers were used for the PCR. Assay: immunoSEQ multiplex PCR; the TCRdb copy retains only in-frame clones and omits some. The repertoire holds approximately 160,000 clones, with around 86% as singletons. Remarks on this clone: Its antigen is still unknown. Relative to the germline gene, one junction end is altered; a read error may explain this.

The CDR3 loop spans 13 amino acids. Germline V gives CDR1 SQVTM, CDR2 ANQGSEA. The V gene is TRBV29-1, the J gene TRBJ2-1; 7 bases agree with TRBD1. The receptor's source is a girl aged 2-10 years in good health and CMV-seropositive. The sample was PBMCs. CDR3 sequence reads: CSVVMVLGQSLIF. The CDR3 coding sequence is TGCAGCGTTGTAATGGTCTTGGGACAGTCTTTAATCTTC.